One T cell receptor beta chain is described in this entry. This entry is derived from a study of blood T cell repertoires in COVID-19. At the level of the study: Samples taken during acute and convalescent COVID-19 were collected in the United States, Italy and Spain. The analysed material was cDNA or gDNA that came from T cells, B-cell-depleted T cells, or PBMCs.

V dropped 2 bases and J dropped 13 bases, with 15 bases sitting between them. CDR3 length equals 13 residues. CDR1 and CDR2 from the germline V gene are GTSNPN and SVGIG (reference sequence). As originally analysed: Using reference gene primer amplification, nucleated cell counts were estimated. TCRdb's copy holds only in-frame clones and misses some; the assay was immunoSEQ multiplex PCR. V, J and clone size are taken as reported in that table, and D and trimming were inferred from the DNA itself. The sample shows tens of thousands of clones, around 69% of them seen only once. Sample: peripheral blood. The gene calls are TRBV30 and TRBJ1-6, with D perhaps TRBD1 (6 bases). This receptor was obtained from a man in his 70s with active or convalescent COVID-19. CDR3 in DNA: TGTGCCTGGAGTCCACAGGGTCTTTCCCCCCTCCACTTT. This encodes CAWSPQGLSPLHF.